This T cell receptor beta chain was found in a study of T cells after yellow fever vaccination (dated by TCRdb to about 2019). Looking at the study overall: Libraries from fractions with low cell numbers were prepared with the SMART-Seq v4 Ultra Low Input RNA kit. Two healthy male donors made up the cohort, one aged 18 to 30 years and the other aged 30 to 40 years. To follow T-cell clones before and after primary and booster YFV17D yellow fever vaccination, bulk TCR alpha and beta repertoires were sequenced over time. Blood was drawn at multiple timepoints before and after primary and secondary immunization, with bulk PBMC replicates and cell subsets isolated. The investigation overall reported the following: Because only two donors were included in the study, the extent to which the findings can be generalized is limited. Because abundant contaminating clonotypes from the bulk population could be contained in FACS-sorted repertoires, computational filtering was required. A small share of clonotypes occurred in both CD4 and CD8 compartments, likely arising from convergent recombination. Most clones expanded after primary vaccination were re-detected after the booster (around 96% of CD4 and more than 70% of CD8), suggesting broad memory maintenance. Compared with the primary T-cell response, the secondary T-cell response was faster but weaker, reaching its peak on day 5 rather than on day 15.

Remarks on this clonotype: Its cognate antigen has yet to be identified. There are no base qualities to consult, and no much larger clone falls within one base.

The sequencer was an Illumina NovaSeq 6000. TCR cDNA was made using 5'RACE template switching, a step that added a universal primer site and unique molecular identifiers. Priming of cDNA synthesis was performed from both the TCR alpha and TCR beta constant segments. Two PCR steps were used to amplify libraries, with sample barcodes and sequencing adapters being added in the second step. Sequencing of libraries was done on Illumina HiSeq 2500 (2x100 bp) or NovaSeq (2x150 bp). Per the source publication's procedure: MIGEC was used to demultiplex reads and collapse the reads into UMI consensus sequences, and MiXCR was used for V(D)J alignment. Vaccine-responding clonotypes were defined with edgeR using replicate PBMC samples, requiring FDR below 0.01 and a log2 fold change above 5 up to day 15. CD4 or CD8 identity was assigned to each bulk clonotype according to whether the clonotype was present at higher abundance in the sequenced CD4 repertoire or the sequenced CD8 repertoire. TCRdb's own reprocessing of the public reads used fastp at Q25 and MiXCR and kept productive beta chains. CDR3 protein sequences are deduplicated, and each keeps its most common genes and DNA. The V and J calls shown here were made by TCRdb, not taken from the authors' results. This sample gives fewer than 100,000 distinct CDR3 sequences in total; around 5.8% of them show up just once. The ten largest clones add up to over 40% of the sample.

The germline V gene supplies CDR1 LGHNT and CDR2 FRNRAP. V is pared back by 3 bases and J by 4 bases, with 18 bases lying between the germline termini. Spanning cysteine to phenylalanine, the CDR3 consists of 17 amino acids. Of all the DNA, just the CDR3 is kept, 51 bases in frame from base 1. This specimen's treatment or condition label, interpreted: live attenuated yellow fever vaccine strain. PBMCs were isolated from peripheral blood using a standard Ficoll-Paque protocol. CD4 and CD8 T-cell fractions were isolated with Dynabeads CD4 and CD8 positive selection kits. TriZol was used to extract RNA from bulk PBMCs, CD4 and CD8 fractions, and dextramer-positive and dextramer-negative fractions.

This sequence was found in a man between 18 and 35 years old who received the YFV17D yellow fever vaccine. The material sequenced was CD8+ T cells sorted from PBMCs, taken 10 days after the yellow fever booster vaccination. The V and J segments used are TRBV12-5 and TRBJ2-2; TRBD1 is a possible D gene, resting on 6 matching bases. The encoded CDR3 is CASGFALQGQGTGELFF. In nucleotides, the sequence is TGTGCTAGTGGTTTCGCATTGCAGGGGCAGGGCACCGGGGAGCTGTTTTTT.